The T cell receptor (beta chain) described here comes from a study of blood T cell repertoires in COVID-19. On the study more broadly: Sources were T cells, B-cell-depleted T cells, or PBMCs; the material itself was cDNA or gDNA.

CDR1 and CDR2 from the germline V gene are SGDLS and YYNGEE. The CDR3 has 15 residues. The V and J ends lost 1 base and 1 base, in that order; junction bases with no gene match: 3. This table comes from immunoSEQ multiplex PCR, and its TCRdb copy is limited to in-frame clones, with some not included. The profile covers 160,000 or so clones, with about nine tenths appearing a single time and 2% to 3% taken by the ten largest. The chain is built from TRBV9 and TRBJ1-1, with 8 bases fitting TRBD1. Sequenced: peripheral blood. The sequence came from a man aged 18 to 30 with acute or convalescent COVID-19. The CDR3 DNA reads TGTGCCAGCAGCGTAAATGGACAGGGGAACACTGAAGCTTTCTTT. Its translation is CASSVNGQGNTEAFF.